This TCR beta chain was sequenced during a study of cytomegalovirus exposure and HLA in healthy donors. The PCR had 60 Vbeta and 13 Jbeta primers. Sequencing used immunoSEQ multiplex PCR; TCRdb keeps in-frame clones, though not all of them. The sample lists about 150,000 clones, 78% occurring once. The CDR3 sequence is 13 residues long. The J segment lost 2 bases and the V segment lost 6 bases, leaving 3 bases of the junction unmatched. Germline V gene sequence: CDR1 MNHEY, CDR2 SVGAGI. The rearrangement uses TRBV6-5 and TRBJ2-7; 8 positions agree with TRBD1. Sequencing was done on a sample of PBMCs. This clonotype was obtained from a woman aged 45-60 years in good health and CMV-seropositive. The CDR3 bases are TGTGCCAGCAGGACGACAGGGGCCTACGAGCAGTACTTC. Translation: CASRTTGAYEQYF.